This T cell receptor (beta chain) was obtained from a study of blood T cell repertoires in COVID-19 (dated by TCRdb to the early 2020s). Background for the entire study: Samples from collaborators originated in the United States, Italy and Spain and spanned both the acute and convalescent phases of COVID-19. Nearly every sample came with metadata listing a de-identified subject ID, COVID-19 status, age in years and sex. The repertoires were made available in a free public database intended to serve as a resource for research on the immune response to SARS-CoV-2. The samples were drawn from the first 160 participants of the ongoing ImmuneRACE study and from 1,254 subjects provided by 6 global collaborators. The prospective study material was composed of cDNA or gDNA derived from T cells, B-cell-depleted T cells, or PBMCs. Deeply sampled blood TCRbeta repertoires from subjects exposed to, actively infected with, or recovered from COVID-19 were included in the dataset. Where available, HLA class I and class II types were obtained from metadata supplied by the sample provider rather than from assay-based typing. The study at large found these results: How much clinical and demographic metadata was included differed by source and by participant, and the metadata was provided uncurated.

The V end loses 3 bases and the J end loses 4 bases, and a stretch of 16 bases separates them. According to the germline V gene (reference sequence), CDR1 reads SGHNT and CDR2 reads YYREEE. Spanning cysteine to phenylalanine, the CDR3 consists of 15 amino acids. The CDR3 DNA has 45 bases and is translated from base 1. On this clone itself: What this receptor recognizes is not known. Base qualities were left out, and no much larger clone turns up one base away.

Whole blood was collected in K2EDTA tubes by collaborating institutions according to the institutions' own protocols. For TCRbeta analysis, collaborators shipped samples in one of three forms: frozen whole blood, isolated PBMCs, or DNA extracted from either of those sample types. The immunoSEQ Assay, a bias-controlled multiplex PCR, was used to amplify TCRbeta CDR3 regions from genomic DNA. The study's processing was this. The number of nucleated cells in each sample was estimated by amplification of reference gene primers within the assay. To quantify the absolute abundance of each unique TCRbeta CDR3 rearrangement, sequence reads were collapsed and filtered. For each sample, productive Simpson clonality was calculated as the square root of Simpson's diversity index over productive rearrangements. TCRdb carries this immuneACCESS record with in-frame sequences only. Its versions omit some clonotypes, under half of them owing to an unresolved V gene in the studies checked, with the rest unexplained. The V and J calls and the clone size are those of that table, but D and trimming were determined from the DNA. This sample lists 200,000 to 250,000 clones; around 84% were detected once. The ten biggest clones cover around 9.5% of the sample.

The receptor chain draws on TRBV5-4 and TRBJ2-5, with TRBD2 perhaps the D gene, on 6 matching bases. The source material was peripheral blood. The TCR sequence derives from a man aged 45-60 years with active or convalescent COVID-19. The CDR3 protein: CASSYPGGGRETQYF. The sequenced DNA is TGTGCCAGCAGCTACCCCGGTGGGGGGAGAGAGACCCAGTACTTC.